The 19 T cell receptor beta chains below were found in one sample sequenced in a study of OX40 agonist ivuxolimab in advanced cancers. TCRdb's table, derived via immunoSEQ multiplex PCR, lists solely in-frame clones and lacks some. Of nearly 80,000 clones listed, around 94% were seen once; the top ten hold around a tenth. The sample in question was CD4+ or CD8+ T cells sorted from blood, obtained in a trial of the OX40 agonist ivuxolimab. The receptors were sampled from an adult with an advanced solid tumor such as melanoma, head and neck, liver or kidney cancer.

The gene calls are TRBV7-9 and TRBJ1-2; D is ambiguous. With 5 bases removed from V and 3 bases from J, the gap between germline ends came to 13 bases. From germline, CDR1 is SEHNR and CDR2 FQNEAQ (reference sequence). This CDR3 is built from 14 residues. Written as DNA, the CDR3 is TGTGCCAGCAGCCCGAATGTCGGAGACTATGGCTACACCTTC. Its protein product is CASSPNVGDYGYTF.

The V call is TRBV4-1, the J call TRBJ2-1, with no clear D. Germline V gene sequence: CDR1 MGHRA, CDR2 YSYEKL. V dropped 1 base and J dropped 7 bases, with 8 bases sitting between them. This CDR3 region has 13 residues. The CDR3 DNA is TGCGCCAGCAGCCAAGGTTATATTAATGAGCAGTTCTTC. This translates into CASSQGYINEQFF.

CDR3: CASSPVGHSTDTQYF. In DNA form, the CDR3 reads TGCGCCAGCAGCCCGGTGGGACACAGCACAGATACGCAGTATTTT. The chain recombines TRBV5-1 with TRBJ2-3, with D possibly being TRBD1 (6 bases). Germline V gene sequence: CDR1 SGHRS, CDR2 YFSETQ. CDR3 length: 15 residues. Trimming removed 4 bases from V and 0 bases from J, with 12 bases in between. Full variable domain (remainder filled in from reference TRBV5-1 and TRBJ2-3): KAGVTQTPRYLIKTRGQQVTLSCSPISGHRSVSWYQQTPGQGLQFLFEYFSETQRNKGNFPGRFSGRQFSNSRSEMNVSTLELGDSALYLCASSPVGHSTDTQYFGPGTRLTVL.

The chain employs TRBV15 and TRBJ1-5, with unresolved D. Germline CDR1 LNHNV, CDR2 YYDKDF (reference sequence). V shed 3 bases and J shed 3 bases, with 9 bases lying between them. The CDR3 spans 14 residues. Here the CDR3 DNA reads TGTGCCACCAGCAGCCTCGGCCCCAATCAGCCCCAGCATTTT. Its protein product is CATSSLGPNQPQHF.

The rearrangement uses TRBV27 and TRBJ2-3; TRBD2 is a possible D gene (6 bases). The CDR3 consists of 16 residues. Germline values: CDR1 MNHEY, CDR2 SMNVEV (reference sequence). Between the trimmed V and J ends, which lost 5 bases and 2 bases, there was a span of 17 bases. CDR3 region: CASSPLLAPATDTQYF. In DNA, the CDR3 is TGTGCCAGCAGTCCTTTGCTAGCGCCAGCCACAGATACGCAGTATTTT.

The rearrangement uses TRBV7-6 and TRBJ2-2; D gene ambiguous. The V end was cut by 1 base, the J end by 5 bases, with 14 bases between. CDR1 is SGHVS, CDR2 FNYEAQ, per germline. The CDR3 loop spans 16 amino acids. The CDR3 coding sequence is TGTGCCAGCAGCTTAGGGTCTGCGGATATAACCGGGGAGCTGTTTTTT. Translating gives CASSLGSADITGELFF.

The V call is TRBV7-9, the J call TRBJ2-1; D is ambiguous. Trimming took off 5 bases at V and 2 bases at J, with 13 bases between the two ends. The CDR3 sequence is 15 residues long. CDR1 and CDR2 from the germline V gene are SEHNR and FQNEAQ (reference sequence). CDR3 nucleotide sequence: TGTGCCAGCAGCCTCCCGCTTGGGGCCTACAATGAGCAGTTCTTC. Protein: CASSLPLGAYNEQFF.

The chain recombines TRBV6-4 with TRBJ2-1; D unclear. Between the trimmed V and J ends, which lost 0 bases and 0 bases, there was a span of 9 bases. CDR1 MRHNA and CDR2 SNTAGT come from the germline V gene. This CDR3 comprises 16 residues. Here the CDR3 DNA reads TGTGCCAGCAGTGACTCGGCACCGGGCTCCTACAATGAGCAGTTCTTC. Its protein product is CASSDSAPGSYNEQFF.

V usage is TRBV15 and J usage is TRBJ1-1; no clear D. Germline values: CDR1 LNHNV, CDR2 YYDKDF (reference sequence). With 3 bases removed from V and 5 bases from J, the gap between germline ends came to 10 bases. The CDR3 totals 13 residues. This CDR3 is CATSSGDMTEAFF. CDR3 sequence (DNA): TGTGCCACCAGCAGCGGGGATATGACTGAAGCTTTCTTT.

This chain links TRBV5-6 with TRBJ1-4; D is possibly TRBD1 (5 bases). The length of the CDR3 is 14 residues. CDR1 and CDR2 from the germline V gene are SGHDT and YYEEEE. The V end was cut by 5 bases, the J end by 7 bases, with 15 bases between. The CDR3 is CASSWVQEFEKLFF. Here the CDR3 DNA reads TGTGCCAGCAGTTGGGTACAGGAGTTTGAAAAACTGTTTTTT.

The chain has TRBV7-9 and TRBJ2-7, with a tentative D call TRBD2 (5 bases). This CDR3 contains 14 residues. CDR1 is SEHNR, CDR2 FQNEAQ, per germline (reference sequence). Trimming took 6 bases from V and 3 from J, leaving 15 bases between them. CDR3 bases: TGTGCCAGCAGTTCCCCCGGACGGGACTACGAGCAGTACTTC. It is translated as CASSSPGRDYEQYF.

The rearrangement uses TRBV7-9 and TRBJ2-1; D unclear. The CDR3 has 15 residues. Per germline, CDR1 SEHNR and CDR2 FQNEAQ (reference sequence). V lost 4 bases, J lost 4 bases, and 14 bases lay in between. The CDR3 DNA reads as TGTGCCAGCAGCTCGTCCAAGACACCGTACAATGAGCAGTTCTTC. Its translation is CASSSSKTPYNEQFF.

V usage is TRBV5-6 and J usage is TRBJ2-3, with a weak D call TRBD1 (5 bases). V was cut by 0 bases and J by 5 bases, with 7 bases left in between. In germline, CDR1 is SGHDT, CDR2 YYEEEE. The CDR3 is made up of 13 amino acids. The CDR3 is CASSLAREDTQYF. As DNA, the CDR3 is TGTGCCAGCAGCTTGGCCAGGGAAGATACGCAGTATTTT. The full variable domain, with the rest looked up from reference TRBV5-6 and TRBJ2-3, is DAGVTQSPTHLIKTRGQQVTLRCSPKSGHDTVSWYQQALGQGPQFIFQYYEEEERQRGNFPDRFSGHQFPNYSSELNVNALLLGDSALYLCASSLAREDTQYFGPGTRLTVL.

This chain uses TRBV5-1 with TRBJ1-6; maybe TRBD1 (5 bases). The CDR3 is 15 residues long. V was pared by 0 bases and J by 9 bases, with 13 bases between. From germline, CDR1 is SGHRS and CDR2 YFSETQ. This CDR3 reads CASSLGGEAGSPLHF. Here the CDR3 DNA reads TGCGCCAGCAGCTTGGGAGGGGAAGCAGGTTCACCCCTCCACTTT.

The chain couples TRBV11-3 to TRBJ2-1; no definite D call. The CDR3 has 16 residues. Trimming cost V 5 bases and J 0 bases, with 14 bases left between them. Germline-derived CDR1 and CDR2 are SGHNT and YENEEA. Here the CDR3 DNA reads TGTGCCAGCAGCCCAGACGGCTTTCGCTCCTACAATGAGCAGTTCTTC. Amino acids: CASSPDGFRSYNEQFF.

About this clone itself: The junction departs from germline at one end; a sequencing error may be responsible. The chain joins TRBV30 to TRBJ1-1, with 7 bases fitting TRBD1. The CDR3 contains 13 residues. Germline CDR1 and CDR2: GTSNPN and SVGIG (reference sequence). This CDR3 is CVWSLTGRTEAFF. CDR3 in DNA: TGTGTCTGGAGCTTGACAGGGAGGACTGAAGCTTTCTTT.

This rearrangement joins TRBV4-1 to TRBJ1-4; D remains ambiguous. V lost 2 bases, J lost 0 bases, and 7 bases lay in between. Germline V gives CDR1 MGHRA, CDR2 YSYEKL. The CDR3 is 15 residues long. Here the CDR3 reads CASSQTLSTNEKLFF. The CDR3 DNA reads TGCGCCAGCAGCCAAACACTATCAACTAATGAAAAACTGTTTTTT.

This chain connects TRBV19 to TRBJ1-2; possible D gene TRBD1, 6 bases. V was pared by 10 bases and J by 4 bases, with 10 bases between. Germline loops: CDR1 LNHDA, CDR2 SQIVND (reference sequence). The CDR3 spans 11 residues. Here the CDR3 reads CATKTGYGYTF. As DNA, the CDR3 is TGTGCCACCAAGACAGGCTATGGCTACACCTTC.

The rearrangement joins TRBV5-1 to TRBJ2-7, with D perhaps assigned TRBD1 or TRBD2 (6 bases each). The ends were cut back, 2 bases at V and 6 bases at J, with 12 bases in the middle. The CDR3 loop spans 13 amino acids. Germline V gives CDR1 SGHRS, CDR2 YFSETQ. Written as DNA, the CDR3 is TGCGCCAGCAGCTTAGAACCGGGGGCCGAGCAGTACTTC. Translation: CASSLEPGAEQYF.